Included here is one T cell receptor (beta chain) sequence, with context. Its cognate antigen is unknown. The source of the sample is a study of T cells in Graves' hyperthyroidism and ophthalmopathy. The study, taken as a whole, reports: Blood also showed most of the thyroid clonotypes that were expanded above 0.001.

10 ml fresh peripheral blood yielded the PBMCs. This CDR3 has 16 amino acids. The germline gives CDR1 SEHNR, CDR2 FQNEAQ (reference sequence). Trimming left V 5 bases short and J 0 bases short, with 16 bases between. Amplification yielded TCR beta CDR3 regions, with RNA transcripts as the source. HTBI primers were used for first-round RT-PCR of the TCR CDR3. TCRdb reprocessed the multiplex PCR reads with MiXCR, giving one entry per CDR3 protein. The sample shows roughly 750,000 distinct CDR3 sequences, about 15% of them seen only once. This TCR was recovered from a young man with Graves' hyperthyroidism. Sequences were obtained from blood. The V call is TRBV7-9, the J call TRBJ1-1, with a tentative D call TRBD1 (6 bases). CDR3 nucleotides: TGTGCCAGCAGCCCTGACAGGTTCGACTTGAACACTGAAGCTTTCTTT. Its protein is CASSPDRFDLNTEAFF. Full variable domain (missing parts from reference TRBV7-9 and TRBJ1-1): DTGVSQNPRHKITKRGQNVTFRCDPISEHNRLYWYRQTLGQGPEFLTYFQNEAQLEKSRLLSDRFSAERPKGSFSTLEIQRTEQGDSAMYLCASSPDRFDLNTEAFFGQGTRLTVV.